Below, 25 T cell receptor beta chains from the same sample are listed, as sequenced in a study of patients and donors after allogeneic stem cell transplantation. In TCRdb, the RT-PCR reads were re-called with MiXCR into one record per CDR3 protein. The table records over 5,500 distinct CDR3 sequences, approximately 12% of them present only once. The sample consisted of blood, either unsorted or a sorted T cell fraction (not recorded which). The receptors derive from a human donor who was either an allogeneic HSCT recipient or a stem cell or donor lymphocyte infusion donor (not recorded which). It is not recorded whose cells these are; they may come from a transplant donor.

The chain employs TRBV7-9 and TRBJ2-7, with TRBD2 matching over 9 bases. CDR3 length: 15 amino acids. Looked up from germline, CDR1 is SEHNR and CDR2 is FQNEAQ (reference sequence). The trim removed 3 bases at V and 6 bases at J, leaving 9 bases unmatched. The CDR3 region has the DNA TGTGCCAGCAGCTTTGGGAAAAATAGCGGGAGCGAGCAGTACTTC. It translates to CASSFGKNSGSEQYF.

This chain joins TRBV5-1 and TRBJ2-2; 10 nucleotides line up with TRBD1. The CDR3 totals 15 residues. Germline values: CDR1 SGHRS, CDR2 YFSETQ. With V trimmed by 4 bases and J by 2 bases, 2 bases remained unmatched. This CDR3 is CASSRDRGNTGELFF. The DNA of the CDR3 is TGCGCCAGCAGCCGGGACAGGGGAAACACCGGGGAGCTGTTTTTT.

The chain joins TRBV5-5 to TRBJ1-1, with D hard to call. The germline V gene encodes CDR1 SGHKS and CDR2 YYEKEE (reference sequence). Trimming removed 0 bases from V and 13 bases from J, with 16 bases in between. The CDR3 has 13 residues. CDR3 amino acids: CASSLEAYVKDFF. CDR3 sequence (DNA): TGTGCCAGCAGCTTGGAGGCGTATGTGAAGGATTTCTTT.

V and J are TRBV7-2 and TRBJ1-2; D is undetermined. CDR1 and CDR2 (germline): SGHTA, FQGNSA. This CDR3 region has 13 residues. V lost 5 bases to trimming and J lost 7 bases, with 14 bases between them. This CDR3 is CASSPARTFGYTF. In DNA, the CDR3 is TGTGCCAGCAGCCCGGCGCGTACTTTTGGCTACACCTTC. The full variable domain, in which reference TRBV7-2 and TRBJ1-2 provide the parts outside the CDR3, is GAGVSQSPSNKVTEKGKDVELRCDPISGHTALYWYRQSLGQGLEFLIYFQGNSAPDKSGLPSDRFSAERTGGSVSTLTIQRTQQEDSAVYLCASSPARTFGYTFGSGTRLTVV.

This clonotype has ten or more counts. The CDR3 DNA sequence: TGTGCCAGCAGCAGCGGGCTAGCGGAGGGACGGGGGGAGCTGTTTTTT. It yields the protein CASSSGLAEGRGELFF. The chain recombines TRBV7-2 with TRBJ2-2; TRBD2 aligns across 7 bases. V trimming: 5 bases; J trimming: 8 bases; junction bases outside the gene matches: 14. Looked up from germline, CDR1 is SGHTA and CDR2 is FQGNSA. The CDR3 has 16 residues.

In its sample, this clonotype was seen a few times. The CDR3 sequence is CASSIGHFQPQHF. CDR3 sequence (DNA): TGTGCCAGTAGTATCGGACATTTCCAGCCCCAGCATTTT. This rearrangement joins TRBV19 to TRBJ1-5; the D gene is possibly TRBD1 (5 bases). This CDR3 has 13 amino acids. Germline CDR1 and CDR2: LNHDA and SQIVND (reference sequence). Trimming removed 3 bases from V and 7 bases from J, with 10 bases in between.

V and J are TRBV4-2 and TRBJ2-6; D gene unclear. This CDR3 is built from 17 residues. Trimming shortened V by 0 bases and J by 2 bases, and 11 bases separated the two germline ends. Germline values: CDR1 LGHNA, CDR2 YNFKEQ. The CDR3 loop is CASSQDLRSPGANVLTF. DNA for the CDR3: TGTGCCAGCAGCCAAGATCTCAGGTCTCCTGGGGCCAACGTCCTGACTTTC.

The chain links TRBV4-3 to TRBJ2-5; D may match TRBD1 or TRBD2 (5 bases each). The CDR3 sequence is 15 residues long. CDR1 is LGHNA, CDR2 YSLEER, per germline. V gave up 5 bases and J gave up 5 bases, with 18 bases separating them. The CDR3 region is CASSFWDAPSETQYF. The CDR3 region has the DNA TGCGCCAGCAGCTTTTGGGACGCCCCATCCGAGACCCAGTACTTC.

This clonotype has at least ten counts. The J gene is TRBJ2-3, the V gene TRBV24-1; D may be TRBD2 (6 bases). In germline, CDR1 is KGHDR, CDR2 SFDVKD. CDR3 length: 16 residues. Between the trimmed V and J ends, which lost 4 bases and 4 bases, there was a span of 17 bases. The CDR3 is CATSDFAPGEADTQYF. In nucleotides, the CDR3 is TGTGCCACCAGTGACTTTGCCCCGGGAGAGGCAGATACGCAGTATTTT.

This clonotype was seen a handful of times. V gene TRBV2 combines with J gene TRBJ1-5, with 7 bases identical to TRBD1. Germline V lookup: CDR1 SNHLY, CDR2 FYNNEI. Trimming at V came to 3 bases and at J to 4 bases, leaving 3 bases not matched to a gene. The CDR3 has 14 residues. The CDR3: CASSDYRGNQPQHF. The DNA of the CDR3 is TGTGCCAGCAGTGACTACAGGGGTAATCAGCCCCAGCATTTT.

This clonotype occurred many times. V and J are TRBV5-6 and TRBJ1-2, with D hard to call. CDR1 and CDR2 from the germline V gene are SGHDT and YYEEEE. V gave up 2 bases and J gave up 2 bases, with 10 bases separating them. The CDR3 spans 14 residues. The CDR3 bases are TGTGCCAGCAGCTTTACCGACGGCAACTATGGCTACACCTTC. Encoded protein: CASSFTDGNYGYTF. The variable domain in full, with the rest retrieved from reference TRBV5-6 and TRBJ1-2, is DAGVTQSPTHLIKTRGQQVTLRCSPKSGHDTVSWYQQALGQGPQFIFQYYEEEERQRGNFPDRFSGHQFPNYSSELNVNALLLGDSALYLCASSFTDGNYGYTFGSGTRLTVV.

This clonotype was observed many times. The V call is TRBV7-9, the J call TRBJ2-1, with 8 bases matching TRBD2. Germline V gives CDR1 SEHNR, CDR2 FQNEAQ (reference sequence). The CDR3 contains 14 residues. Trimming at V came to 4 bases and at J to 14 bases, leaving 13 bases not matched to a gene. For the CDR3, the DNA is TGTGCCAGCAGCTACTCCTCCGGGAGGGCCGCAGAGTTCTTC. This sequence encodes CASSYSSGRAAEFF.

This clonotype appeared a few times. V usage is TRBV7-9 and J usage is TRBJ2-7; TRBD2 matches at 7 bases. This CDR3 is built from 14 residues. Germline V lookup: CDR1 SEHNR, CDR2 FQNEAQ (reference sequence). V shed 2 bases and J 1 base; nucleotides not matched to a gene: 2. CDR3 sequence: CASSLQGGSYEQYV. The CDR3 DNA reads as TGTGCCAGCAGCTTACAGGGAGGGTCCTACGAGCAGTACGTC.

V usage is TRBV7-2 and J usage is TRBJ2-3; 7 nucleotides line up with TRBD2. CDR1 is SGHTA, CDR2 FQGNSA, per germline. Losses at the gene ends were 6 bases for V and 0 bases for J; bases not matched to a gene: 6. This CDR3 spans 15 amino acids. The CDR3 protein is CASSAGELSTDTQYF. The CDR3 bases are TGTGCCAGCAGTGCGGGGGAACTGAGCACAGATACGCAGTATTTT.

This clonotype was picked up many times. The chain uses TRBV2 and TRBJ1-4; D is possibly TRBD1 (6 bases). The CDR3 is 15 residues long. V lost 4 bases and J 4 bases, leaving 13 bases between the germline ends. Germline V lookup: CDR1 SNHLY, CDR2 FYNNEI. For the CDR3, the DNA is TGTGCCAGCAGTGGTGGGGGCCGAGATAATGAAAAACTGTTTTTT. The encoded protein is CASSGGGRDNEKLFF.

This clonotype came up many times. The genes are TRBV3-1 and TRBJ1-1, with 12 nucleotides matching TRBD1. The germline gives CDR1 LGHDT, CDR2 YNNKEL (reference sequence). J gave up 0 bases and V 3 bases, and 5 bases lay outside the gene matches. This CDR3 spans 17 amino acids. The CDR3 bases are TGTGCCAGCAGCCAGCTGGGACAGGGGGCTTTGAACACTGAAGCTTTCTTT. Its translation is CASSQLGQGALNTEAFF.

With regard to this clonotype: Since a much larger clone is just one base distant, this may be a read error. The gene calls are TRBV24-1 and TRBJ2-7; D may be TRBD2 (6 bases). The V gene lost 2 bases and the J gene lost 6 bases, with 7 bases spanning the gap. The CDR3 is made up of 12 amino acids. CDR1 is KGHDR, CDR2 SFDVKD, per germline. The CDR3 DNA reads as TGTGCCACCAGTGATTGGACTACCGAGCAGTACTTC. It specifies CATSDWTTEQYF.

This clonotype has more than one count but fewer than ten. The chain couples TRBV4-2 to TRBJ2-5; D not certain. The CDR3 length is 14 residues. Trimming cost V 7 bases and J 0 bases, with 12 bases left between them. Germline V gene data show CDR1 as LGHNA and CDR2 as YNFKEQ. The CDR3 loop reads CASTHGLNQETQYF. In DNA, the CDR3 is TGTGCCAGCACCCATGGGCTGAACCAAGAGACCCAGTACTTC.

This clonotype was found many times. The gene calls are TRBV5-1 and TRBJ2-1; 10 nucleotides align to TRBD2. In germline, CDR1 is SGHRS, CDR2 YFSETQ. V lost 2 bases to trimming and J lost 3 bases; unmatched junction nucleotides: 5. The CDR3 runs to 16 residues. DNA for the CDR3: TGCGCCAGCAGCTTACTTCGGACTAGCGGCTACAATGAGCAGTTCTTC. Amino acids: CASSLLRTSGYNEQFF.

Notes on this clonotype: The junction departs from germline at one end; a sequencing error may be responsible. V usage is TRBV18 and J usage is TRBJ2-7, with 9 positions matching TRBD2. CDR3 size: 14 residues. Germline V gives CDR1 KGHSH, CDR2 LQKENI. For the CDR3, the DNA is TGTGCCAACTCAGGTAGCGGGAGCGCCTACGAGCAGTACTTC. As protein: CANSGSGSAYEQYF. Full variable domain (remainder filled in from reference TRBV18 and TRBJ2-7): NAGVMQNPRHLVRRRGQEARLRCSPMKGHSHVYWYRQLPEEGLKFMVYLQKENIIDESGMPKERFSAEFPKEGPSILRIQQVVRGDSAAYFCANSGSGSAYEQYFGPGTRLTVT.

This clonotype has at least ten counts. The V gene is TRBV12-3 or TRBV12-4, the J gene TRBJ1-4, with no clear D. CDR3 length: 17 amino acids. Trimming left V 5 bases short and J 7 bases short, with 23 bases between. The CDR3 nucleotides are TGTGCCAGCAGTGATCACAACCCCGCGGTTTCGGGTGAAAAACTGTTTTTT. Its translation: CASSDHNPAVSGEKLFF.

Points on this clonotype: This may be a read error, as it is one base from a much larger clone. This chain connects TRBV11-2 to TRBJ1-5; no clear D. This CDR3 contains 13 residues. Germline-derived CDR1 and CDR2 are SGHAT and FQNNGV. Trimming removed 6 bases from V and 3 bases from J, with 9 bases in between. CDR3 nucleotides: TGTGCCAGCAGATTGAGCTACAATCAGCCCCAGCATTTT. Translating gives CASRLSYNQPQHF.

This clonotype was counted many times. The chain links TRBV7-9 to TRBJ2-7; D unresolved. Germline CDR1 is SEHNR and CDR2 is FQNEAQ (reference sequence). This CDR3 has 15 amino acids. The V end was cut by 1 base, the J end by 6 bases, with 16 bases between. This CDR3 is CASSLGAGWVLEQYF. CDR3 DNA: TGTGCCAGCAGCTTAGGGGCAGGATGGGTCCTCGAGCAGTACTTC.

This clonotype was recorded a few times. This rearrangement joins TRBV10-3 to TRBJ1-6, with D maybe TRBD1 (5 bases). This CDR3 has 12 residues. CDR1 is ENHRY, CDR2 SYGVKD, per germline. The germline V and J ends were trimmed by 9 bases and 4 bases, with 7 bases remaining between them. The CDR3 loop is CAIGTYNSPLHF. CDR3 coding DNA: TGTGCCATAGGGACGTATAATTCACCCCTCCACTTT.

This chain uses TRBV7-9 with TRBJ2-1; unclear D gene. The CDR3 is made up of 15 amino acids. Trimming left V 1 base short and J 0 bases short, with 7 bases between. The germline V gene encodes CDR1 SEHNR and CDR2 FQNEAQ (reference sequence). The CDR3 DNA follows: TGTGCCAGCAGCTTAGTCCCAAGCTCCTACAATGAGCAGTTCTTC. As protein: CASSLVPSSYNEQFF.